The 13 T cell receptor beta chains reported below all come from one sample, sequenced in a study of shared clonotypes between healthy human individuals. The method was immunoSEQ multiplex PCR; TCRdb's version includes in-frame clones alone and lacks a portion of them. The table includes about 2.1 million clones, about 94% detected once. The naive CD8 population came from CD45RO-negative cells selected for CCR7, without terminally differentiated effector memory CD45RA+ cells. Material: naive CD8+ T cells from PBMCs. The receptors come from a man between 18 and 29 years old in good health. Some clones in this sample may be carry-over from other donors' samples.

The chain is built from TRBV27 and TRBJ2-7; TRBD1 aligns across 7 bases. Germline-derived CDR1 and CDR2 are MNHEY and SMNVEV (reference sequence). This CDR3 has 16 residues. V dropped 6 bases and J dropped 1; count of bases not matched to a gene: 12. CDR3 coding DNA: TGTGCCAGCAGCCACTCAACAGGGGATCTTTCCTACGAGCAGTACTTC. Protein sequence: CASSHSTGDLSYEQYF.

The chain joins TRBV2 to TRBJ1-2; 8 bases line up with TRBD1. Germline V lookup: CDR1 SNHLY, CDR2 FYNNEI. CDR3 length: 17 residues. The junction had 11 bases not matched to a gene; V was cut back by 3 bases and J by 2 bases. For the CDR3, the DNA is TGTGCCAGCAGTGACCGGTGGTCAGGGGGCCGCAACTATGGCTACACCTTC. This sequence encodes CASSDRWSGGRNYGYTF.

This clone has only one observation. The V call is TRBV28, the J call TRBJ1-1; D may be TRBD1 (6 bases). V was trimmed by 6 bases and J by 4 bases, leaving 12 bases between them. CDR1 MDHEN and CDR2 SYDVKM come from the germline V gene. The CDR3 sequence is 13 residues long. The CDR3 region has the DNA TGTGCCAGCAGCACAGGGTTCGGCACTGAAGCTTTCTTT. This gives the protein CASSTGFGTEAFF.

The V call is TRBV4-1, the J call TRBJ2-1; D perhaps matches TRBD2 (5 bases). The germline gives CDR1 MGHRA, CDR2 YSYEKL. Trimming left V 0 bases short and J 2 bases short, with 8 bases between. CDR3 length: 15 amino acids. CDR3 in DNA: TGCGCCAGCAGCCAAGAACTGGGAGCCTACAATGAGCAGTTCTTC. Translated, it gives CASSQELGAYNEQFF.

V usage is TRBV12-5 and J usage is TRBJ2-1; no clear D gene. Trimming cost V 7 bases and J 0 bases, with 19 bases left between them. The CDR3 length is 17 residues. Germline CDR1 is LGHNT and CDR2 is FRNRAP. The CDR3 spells CASAPLQAFGSYNEQFF. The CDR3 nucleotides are TGTGCTAGTGCCCCCCTCCAGGCCTTTGGCTCCTACAATGAGCAGTTCTTC. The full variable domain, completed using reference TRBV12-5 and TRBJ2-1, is DARVTQTPRHKVTEMGQEVTMRCQPILGHNTVFWYRQTMMQGLELLAYFRNRAPLDDSGMPKDRFSAEMPDATLATLKIQPSEPRDSAVYFCASAPLQAFGSYNEQFFGPGTRLTVL.

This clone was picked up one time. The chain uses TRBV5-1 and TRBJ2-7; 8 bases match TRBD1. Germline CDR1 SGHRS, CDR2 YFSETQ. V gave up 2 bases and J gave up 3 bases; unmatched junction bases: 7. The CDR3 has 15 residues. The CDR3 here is CASSLWTGSNYEQYF. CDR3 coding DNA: TGCGCCAGCAGCTTATGGACAGGGTCGAACTACGAGCAGTACTTC. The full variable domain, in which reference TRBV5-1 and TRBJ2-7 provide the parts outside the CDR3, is KAGVTQTPRYLIKTRGQQVTLSCSPISGHRSVSWYQQTPGQGLQFLFEYFSETQRNKGNFPGRFSGRQFSNSRSEMNVSTLELGDSALYLCASSLWTGSNYEQYFGPGTRLTVT.

The DNA for the CDR3 is TGTGCCAGCTGGGACCGGTCGGGGAACACTGAAGCTTTCTTT. Amino acid sequence: CASWDRSGNTEAFF. The chain carries TRBV11-2 and TRBJ1-1, with D possibly TRBD1 on 5 matching bases. CDR1 is SGHAT, CDR2 FQNNGV, per germline. Trimming removed 8 bases from V and 1 base from J, with 14 bases in between. This CDR3 comprises 14 residues.

The CDR3 nucleotides read TGTGCCTGGTATGGGCCTGAAGCTTTCTTT. Translated, it gives CAWYGPEAFF. The chain carries TRBV30 and TRBJ1-1; D is unclear. V lost 5 bases to trimming and J lost 6 bases, with 7 bases between them. The CDR3 contains 10 residues. Germline-derived CDR1 and CDR2 are GTSNPN and SVGIG (reference sequence).

The CDR3 protein is CASSSAPDYEQYF. The CDR3 DNA reads TGTGCCAGCAGCTCCGCCCCCGACTACGAGCAGTACTTC. This chain connects TRBV13 to TRBJ2-7; D not certain. CDR3 length equals 13 residues. Germline-derived CDR1 and CDR2 are PRHDT and FYEKMQ (reference sequence). Trimming removed 4 bases from V and 3 bases from J, with 10 bases in between.

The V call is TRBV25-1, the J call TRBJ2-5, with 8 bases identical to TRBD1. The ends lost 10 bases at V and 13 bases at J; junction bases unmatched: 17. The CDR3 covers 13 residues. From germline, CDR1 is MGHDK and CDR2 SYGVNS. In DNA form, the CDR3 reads TGTGCCATCCGGACAGGGAATAGCGGTCCGCCGTACTTC. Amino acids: CAIRTGNSGPPYF.

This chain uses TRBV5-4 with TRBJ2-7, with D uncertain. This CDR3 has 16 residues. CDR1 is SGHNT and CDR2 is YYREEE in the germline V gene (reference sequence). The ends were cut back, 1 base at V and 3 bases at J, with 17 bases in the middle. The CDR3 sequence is CASSLFPTTTLYEQYF. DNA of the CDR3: TGTGCCAGCAGCTTGTTCCCCACCACGACACTCTACGAGCAGTACTTC.

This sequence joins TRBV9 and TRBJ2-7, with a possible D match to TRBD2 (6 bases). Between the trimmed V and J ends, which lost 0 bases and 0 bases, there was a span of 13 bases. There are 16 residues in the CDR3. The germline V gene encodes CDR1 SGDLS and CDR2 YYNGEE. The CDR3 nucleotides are TGTGCCAGCAGCGTAGCTACGGGAGCGATCTCCTACGAGCAGTACTTC. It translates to CASSVATGAISYEQYF.

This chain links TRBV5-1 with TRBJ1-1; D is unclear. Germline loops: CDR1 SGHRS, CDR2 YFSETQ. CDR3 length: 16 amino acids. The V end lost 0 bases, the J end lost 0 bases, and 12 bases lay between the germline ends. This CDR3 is CASSLVPSEMNTEAFF. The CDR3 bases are TGCGCCAGCAGCTTGGTCCCCTCAGAGATGAACACTGAAGCTTTCTTT.